The 23 T cell receptor beta chains listed next were all sequenced from one sample in a study of T cell responses to AZD1222 COVID-19 vaccine. The assay was immunoSEQ multiplex PCR, and TCRdb's table has in-frame clones only and misses some. The profile covers about 260,000 clones, with approximately 93% appearing a single time and approximately 0.52% taken by the ten largest. Sample: peripheral blood, taken on day 0 of AZD1222 vaccination. The receptors were sampled from an adult in good health.

This rearrangement joins TRBV9 to TRBJ1-1; weak D call: TRBD1 (5 bases). The V gene lost 2 bases and the J gene lost 1 base, with 15 bases spanning the gap. CDR3 size: 16 residues. Per the germline V gene, CDR1 is SGDLS and CDR2 is YYNGEE. The CDR3 region is CASSVEQGFGNTEAFF. In nucleotides, the CDR3 is TGTGCCAGCAGCGTGGAGCAGGGTTTTGGGAACACTGAAGCTTTCTTT.

The chain couples TRBV6-1 to TRBJ1-1, with D tentatively TRBD1 (6 bases). The V end was cut by 2 bases, the J end by 4 bases, with 14 bases between. The CDR3 is 15 residues long. Germline V gene sequence: CDR1 MNHNS, CDR2 SASEGT. The CDR3 bases are TGTGCCAGCAGTGAATTGGACAGCGGAGTCACTGAAGCTTTCTTT. Translation gives CASSELDSGVTEAFF.

V usage is TRBV3-1 (or the pseudogene TRBV3-2) and J usage is TRBJ1-6; no firm D call. CDR3 length equals 16 residues. Trimming removed 0 bases at V and 9 bases at J, with 15 bases between. Germline V gene sequence: CDR1 LGHDT, CDR2 YNNKEL (reference sequence). CDR3: CASSQEIWTTGSPLHF. The CDR3 region has the DNA TGTGCCAGCAGCCAAGAAATCTGGACCACCGGTTCACCCCTCCACTTT.

The V call is TRBV19, the J call TRBJ2-5, with 7 bases aligning to TRBD2. This CDR3 spans 13 amino acids. The germline V gene encodes CDR1 LNHDA and CDR2 SQIVND (reference sequence). The V and J ends lost 4 bases and 1 base, in that order; junction bases with no gene match: 0. The CDR3 DNA is TGTGCCAGTAGTACTAGCGGCCAAGAGACCCAGTACTTC. Translating it yields CASSTSGQETQYF.

The V gene is TRBV6-2 or TRBV6-3, the J gene TRBJ2-5, with 12 nucleotides matching TRBD2. V was pared by 6 bases and J by 4 bases, with 9 bases of the junction left unmatched. Germline V gives CDR1 MNHEY, CDR2 SVGEGT. This CDR3 has 16 amino acids. The CDR3 protein is CASSPTSGRILETQYF. As DNA, the CDR3 is TGTGCCAGCAGCCCTACTAGCGGGAGGATTTTAGAGACCCAGTACTTC.

The chain joins TRBV5-1 to TRBJ1-4; D remains ambiguous. Trimming stripped 0 bases from V and 5 bases from J, with 14 bases between. This CDR3 has 16 amino acids. CDR1 is SGHRS, CDR2 YFSETQ, per germline. CDR3 amino acids: CASSLATAQANEKLFF. For the CDR3, the DNA is TGCGCCAGCAGCTTGGCCACAGCGCAGGCGAATGAAAAACTGTTTTTT.

The chain is built from TRBV10-3 and TRBJ2-6; no clear D. Germline V gives CDR1 ENHRY, CDR2 SYGVKD. Trimming shortened V by 0 bases and J by 0 bases, and 9 bases separated the two germline ends. The CDR3 runs to 17 residues. The CDR3 protein is CAISESGTVSGANVLTF. The CDR3 DNA reads TGTGCCATCAGTGAGTCGGGAACAGTCTCTGGGGCCAACGTCCTGACTTTC.

The sample holds one count of this clone. Within the sample, other DNA sequences also encode this same CDR3. V usage is TRBV5-1 and J usage is TRBJ1-3, with 8 nucleotides matching TRBD1. V trimming: 4 bases; J trimming: 7 bases; junction bases outside the gene matches: 4. The germline V gene has CDR1 SGHRS and CDR2 YFSETQ. The CDR3 consists of 13 residues. The DNA of the CDR3 is TGCGCCAGCAGCCCCACAGGGGGGAACACCATATATTTT. Protein sequence: CASSPTGGNTIYF.

V usage is TRBV5-1 and J usage is TRBJ2-1; 12 nucleotides agree with TRBD2. CDR1 is SGHRS, CDR2 YFSETQ, per germline. This CDR3 is 15 amino acids long. The V and J ends lost 4 bases and 4 bases, in that order; junction bases with no gene match: 3. The CDR3 bases are TGCGCCAGCAGCAGGACTAGCGGGGTGTACAATGAGCAGTTCTTC. Protein: CASSRTSGVYNEQFF.

This chain links TRBV7-2 with TRBJ1-2; no clear D. The CDR3 is made up of 14 amino acids. V was shortened by 1 base and J by 6 bases, with 12 bases between the two germline ends. CDR1 SGHTA and CDR2 FQGNSA come from the germline V gene. CDR3 in amino acids: CASSLGVVDDGYTF. CDR3 in DNA: TGTGCCAGCAGCTTAGGGGTCGTGGACGATGGCTACACCTTC.

The chain is built from TRBV10-3 and TRBJ1-1; no firm D call. There are 12 residues in the CDR3. Trimming took 0 bases from V and 7 from J, leaving 6 bases between them. Germline V gene sequence: CDR1 ENHRY, CDR2 SYGVKD. The CDR3 DNA follows: TGTGCCATCAGTGAGTCGGGGATTGAAGCTTTCTTT. Its protein product is CAISESGIEAFF.

The chain has TRBV4-3 and TRBJ2-3; D not resolved. The V end was cut by 6 bases, the J end by 3 bases, with 13 bases between. Per germline, CDR1 LGHNA and CDR2 YSLEER. This CDR3 spans 14 amino acids. The CDR3 DNA follows: TGCGCCAGCAGGGCCGACTTGGGTACAGATACGCAGTATTTT. This sequence encodes CASRADLGTDTQYF.

The chain joins TRBV30 to TRBJ2-1; 10 bases are a match to TRBD2. The V and J ends lost 1 base and 6 bases, in that order; junction bases with no gene match: 0. Germline V gene sequence: CDR1 GTSNPN, CDR2 SVGIG (reference sequence). The CDR3 is made up of 13 amino acids. As DNA, the CDR3 is TGTGCCTGGAGTGGACTAGCGGGCAATGAGCAGTTCTTC. Translation gives CAWSGLAGNEQFF.

This clone was observed once. This chain connects TRBV6-5 to TRBJ2-1; possible D gene TRBD2, 7 bases. From germline, CDR1 is MNHEY and CDR2 SVGAGI. The CDR3 spans 15 residues. The V and J ends lost 7 bases and 3 bases respectively, with 16 bases between them. CDR3 DNA sequence: TGTGCCAGCATGGGGGGGAGGGGGTACTACAATGAGCAGTTCTTC. This translates into CASMGGRGYYNEQFF.

The chain joins TRBV6-1 to TRBJ2-7; 9 bases fit TRBD1. The V gene's germline CDR1 is MNHNS and CDR2 SASEGT. Trimming cost V 3 bases and J 2 bases; bases outside gene matches: 2. The CDR3 spans 14 residues. CDR3 bases: TGTGCCAGCAGTGACCGGGACAGGGCCTACGAGCAGTACTTC. It is translated as CASSDRDRAYEQYF.

This chain joins TRBV30 and TRBJ2-4; the D call may be TRBD1 or TRBD2 (6 bases each). The CDR3 is 15 amino acids. Trimming took 3 bases from V and 0 from J, leaving 12 bases between them. Germline-derived CDR1 and CDR2 are GTSNPN and SVGIG (reference sequence). The CDR3 sequence: CAWRARGLAKNIQYF. The CDR3 region has the DNA TGTGCCTGGAGGGCCCGGGGGCTAGCCAAAAACATTCAGTACTTC. Drawing the rest from reference TRBV30 and TRBJ2-4, the complete variable domain is SQTIHQWPATLVQPVGSPLSLECTVEGTSNPNLYWYRQAAGRGLQLLFYSVGIGQISSEVPQNLSASRPQDRQFILSSKKLLLSDSGFYLCAWRARGLAKNIQYFGAGTRLSVL.

Concerning this clone: Its ends do not fully match the called genes, so a read error is possible. This sequence joins TRBV27 and TRBJ1-1; TRBD1 is a possible D gene (6 bases). CDR3 length equals 12 residues. The germline gives CDR1 MNHEY, CDR2 SMNVEV (reference sequence). CDR3 sequence: CASSLSGGAGIF. The CDR3 coding sequence is TGTGCCAGCAGTTTATCGGGGGGCGCGGGAATCTTT.

The chain uses TRBV19 and TRBJ1-1; unclear D gene. The CDR3 has 15 amino acids. Looked up from germline, CDR1 is LNHDA and CDR2 is SQIVND (reference sequence). V was trimmed by 0 bases and J by 5 bases, leaving 13 bases between them. The CDR3 sequence is CASSIDRRGQTEAFF. For the CDR3, the DNA is TGTGCCAGTAGTATAGATCGGAGAGGCCAAACTGAAGCTTTCTTT. Filled out from reference TRBV19 and TRBJ1-1, the complete variable domain reads DGGITQSPKYLFRKEGQNVTLSCEQNLNHDAMYWYRQDPGQGLRLIYYSQIVNDFQKGDIAEGYSVSREKKESFPLTVTSAQKNPTAFYLCASSIDRRGQTEAFFGQGTRLTVV.

Comments on this clone: The junction does not match germline at one end; this may be a read error. V gene TRBV5-1 combines with J gene TRBJ2-2; 8 nucleotides match TRBD1. Germline V gene data show CDR1 as SGHRS and CDR2 as YFSETQ. The CDR3 extends over 16 amino acids. CDR3 amino acids: CASSSRTGLNAGELFF. The CDR3 DNA reads as TGCGCCAGCAGCTCCCGGACAGGGTTGAACGCCGGGGAGCTGTTTTTT.

The chain recombines TRBV7-2 with TRBJ2-3; 8 nucleotides line up with TRBD2. The CDR3 runs to 15 residues. The germline CDR1 and CDR2 sequences are SGHTA and FQGNSA. Trimming cost V 5 bases and J 10 bases; bases outside gene matches: 14. The CDR3 DNA sequence: TGTGCCAGCAGCCCTCAGACTAGCGCCACTTTCGCGCAGTATTTT. Translated: CASSPQTSATFAQYF.

This clone showed up just a few times. The rearrangement links TRBV6-5 to TRBJ2-3; 8 positions agree with TRBD2. The CDR3 extends over 16 amino acids. Germline-derived CDR1 and CDR2 are MNHEY and SVGAGI. V gave up 1 base and J gave up 2 bases; unmatched junction bases: 5. CDR3 coding DNA: TGTGCCAGCAGTTACTTAGGTAGCGGGGTCACAGATACGCAGTATTTT. Protein: CASSYLGSGVTDTQYF.

V usage is TRBV9 and J usage is TRBJ2-7, with D perhaps TRBD1 (6 bases). There are 15 residues in the CDR3. From germline, CDR1 is SGDLS and CDR2 YYNGEE. The V end lost 0 bases, the J end lost 2 bases, and 12 bases lay between the germline ends. The CDR3 DNA reads TGTGCCAGCAGCGTAGGAGGGGGTGTTACCTACGAGCAGTACTTC. This codes for CASSVGGGVTYEQYF.

The chain uses TRBV28 and TRBJ1-5; no clear D gene. The ends were cut back, 7 bases at V and 0 bases at J, with 10 bases in the middle. The CDR3 loop spans 14 amino acids. The germline gives CDR1 MDHEN, CDR2 SYDVKM. This CDR3 is CASTLPRSNQPQHF. The CDR3 bases are TGTGCCAGCACCTTACCCCGTAGCAATCAGCCCCAGCATTTT.